The 14 T cell receptor beta chains in this list originate from one sample, sequenced in a study of response to subunit inactivated influenza vaccine. Via MiXCR, TCRdb re-called the RT-PCR reads, giving one row per CDR3 protein. Among about 300,000 distinct CDR3 sequences listed, roughly a fifth were seen once. The sequencing used PBMCs from blood, collected less than 22 months after vaccination. Receptors originate from a man in his fifties or sixties who received an inactivated influenza vaccine.

Notes on this clonotype: A much larger clone differs from this one at a single base, so this may be a read error. V and J are TRBV9 and TRBJ1-6, with no clear D. The germline CDR1 and CDR2 sequences are SGDLS and YYNGEE. Trimming cost V 0 bases and J 12 bases, with 7 bases left between them. The CDR3 has 12 amino acids. DNA of the CDR3: TGTGCCAGCAGCGTAGGTGGTTTACCCCTCCACTTT. It is translated as CASSVGGLPLHF. The full variable domain, completed using reference TRBV9 and TRBJ1-6, is DSGVTQTPKHLITATGQRVTLRCSPRSGDLSVYWYQQSLDQGLQFLIQYYNGEERAKGNILERFSAQQFPDLHSELNLSSLELGDSALYFCASSVGGLPLHFGNGTRLTVT.

This clonotype has a count of ten or more. CDR3 residues: CASSLTGTTSYNEQFF. DNA of the CDR3: TGCGCCAGCAGCCTTACCGGGACAACCTCCTACAATGAGCAGTTCTTC. This chain links TRBV5-1 with TRBJ2-1; a weak D match, TRBD1 (6 bases). The CDR3 has 16 amino acids. Trimming cost V 4 bases and J 0 bases, with 14 bases left between them. Germline lookup yields CDR1 SGHRS and CDR2 YFSETQ.

Only a few counts were recorded for this clonotype. The CDR3 is CATSRDYRDVFGGYTF. The CDR3 coding sequence is TGTGCCACCAGCAGAGATTACCGGGACGTATTCGGGGGCTACACCTTC. The chain has TRBV15 and TRBJ1-2; tentative D call: TRBD1 (5 bases). Trimming took off 0 bases at V and 8 bases at J, with 19 bases between the two ends. The germline gives CDR1 LNHNV, CDR2 YYDKDF (reference sequence). This CDR3 region has 16 residues.

The chain combines TRBV20-1 with TRBJ2-5; D is unresolved. Germline V gene sequence: CDR1 DFQATT, CDR2 SNEGSKA (reference sequence). V was clipped by 3 bases and J by 3 bases, with 8 bases between them. This CDR3 has 12 amino acids. This CDR3 reads CSARGPEETQYF. CDR3 in DNA: TGCAGTGCTAGGGGCCCCGAAGAGACCCAGTACTTC.

The chain is built from TRBV7-9 and TRBJ2-1; possibly TRBD1 or TRBD2 for D (5 bases each). Trimming took 4 bases from V and 6 from J, leaving 22 bases between them. CDR1 is SEHNR, CDR2 FQNEAQ, per germline (reference sequence). The CDR3 spans 17 residues. In DNA form, the CDR3 reads TGTGCCAGCAGCTCCCTTTTGGGGACCCCAGAGGGCAATGAGCAGTTCTTC. It yields the protein CASSSLLGTPEGNEQFF.

This clonotype appeared a few times. V and J are TRBV12-3 or TRBV12-4 and TRBJ1-4; D is ambiguous. The CDR3 contains 15 residues. Trimming took 5 bases from V and 1 from J, leaving 11 bases between them. The CDR3 sequence is CASSPGEGTNEKLFF. CDR3 nucleotides: TGTGCCAGCAGTCCTGGGGAGGGAACTAATGAAAAACTGTTTTTT.

This clonotype came up a few times. This chain uses TRBV20-1 with TRBJ2-1; D not resolved. The germline V and J ends were trimmed by 4 bases and 6 bases, with 10 bases remaining between them. Germline CDR1 is DFQATT and CDR2 is SNEGSKA (reference sequence). The CDR3 is 12 residues long. Here the CDR3 DNA reads TGCAGTGCTACGGCTGGCCGCAATGAGCAGTTCTTC. Protein sequence: CSATAGRNEQFF.

The sample holds many counts of this clonotype. This chain links TRBV5-4 with TRBJ2-1, with 8 bases identical to TRBD1. Germline assignment: CDR1 SGHNT and CDR2 YYREEE (reference sequence). The CDR3 loop spans 16 amino acids. V shed 4 bases, J shed 5 bases, and the junction held 11 bases outside the gene matches. CDR3 in amino acids: CASSPLFGTGNNEQFF. DNA for the CDR3: TGTGCCAGCAGCCCACTATTTGGGACAGGTAACAATGAGCAGTTCTTC.

This clonotype was seen only a few times. This sequence joins TRBV3-1 and TRBJ2-7, with D perhaps TRBD2 (6 bases). Looked up from germline, CDR1 is LGHDT and CDR2 is YNNKEL (reference sequence). This CDR3 spans 14 amino acids. The V end was cut by 1 base, the J end by 5 bases, with 12 bases between. The CDR3 spells CASSQAGVINEQYF. CDR3 coding DNA: TGTGCCAGCAGCCAAGCGGGAGTTATCAACGAGCAGTACTTC.

The J gene is TRBJ2-3, the V gene TRBV7-2; a weak D match, TRBD2 (6 bases). V shed 3 bases and J shed 2 bases, with 12 bases lying between them. Germline lookup yields CDR1 SGHTA and CDR2 FQGNSA. The length of the CDR3 is 15 residues. CDR3 loop: CASSFTGTDTDTQYF. The CDR3 nucleotides are TGTGCCAGCAGCTTTACCGGGACTGACACAGATACGCAGTATTTT.

The genes are TRBV2 and TRBJ1-4, with D possibly matching TRBD1 (5 bases). CDR1 SNHLY and CDR2 FYNNEI come from the germline V gene. This CDR3 is built from 14 residues. Trimming took off 4 bases at V and 17 bases at J, with 23 bases between the two ends. CDR3 bases: TGTGCCAGCAGTGGGCAGGGTGGGGGTTCCCACATTTTTTTT. Protein: CASSGQGGGSHIFF.

The chain couples TRBV6-4 to TRBJ2-2; 8 bases match TRBD2. CDR1 MRHNA and CDR2 SNTAGT come from the germline V gene. The CDR3 loop spans 16 amino acids. The trim removed 5 bases at V and 1 base at J, leaving 6 bases unmatched. Written as DNA, the CDR3 is TGTGCCAGCAGTTCCGGGGGGGCACAGAACACCGGGGAGCTGTTTTTT. It is translated as CASSSGGAQNTGELFF.

With respect to this clonotype: One end of the junction varies from germline; a read error may be responsible. The chain links TRBV23-1 to TRBJ1-3, with D perhaps TRBD1 (5 bases). TRBV23-1 is an ORF, with its function uncertain. This CDR3 region has 17 residues. CDR3 residues: CASSQWDCDSSGNTIYF. The CDR3 DNA reads as TGCGCCAGCAGCCAATGGGATTGCGACAGCTCTGGAAACACCATATATTTT.

This clonotype has a handful of counts. The chain uses TRBV4-3 and TRBJ2-2; TRBD2 matches at 11 bases. This CDR3 region has 19 residues. Germline V lookup: CDR1 LGHNA, CDR2 YSLEER. V lost 2 bases and J lost 1; bases outside the gene matches: 9. CDR3 protein: CASSQNRLAGMWNTGELFF. CDR3 bases: TGCGCCAGCAGCCAAAATAGACTAGCGGGGATGTGGAACACCGGGGAGCTGTTTTTT.